This TCR beta chain was obtained from a study of patients and donors after allogeneic stem cell transplantation. V shed 5 bases and J shed 1 base, with 5 bases lying between them. This CDR3 has 13 residues. Each CDR3 protein is one row after TCRdb ran MiXCR on the RT-PCR reads. This table holds approximately 160,000 distinct CDR3 sequences, approximately 25% found once. This clonotype was picked up a small number of times. The specimen sequenced was blood, either unsorted or a sorted T cell fraction (not recorded which). The V and J genes are TRBV12-3 or TRBV12-4 and TRBJ2-2; D unclear. The sequence derives from a human donor who was either an allogeneic HSCT recipient or a stem cell or donor lymphocyte infusion donor (not recorded which). It is not recorded whose cells these are; they may come from a transplant donor. The chain's CDR3 is CASSSQNTGELFF. The DNA for the CDR3 is TGTGCCAGCAGTAGCCAGAACACCGGGGAGCTGTTTTTT.